The rows below give T cell receptor beta chains drawn from one sample of a study of T-cell memory formation after mild COVID-19. MiXCR, applied by TCRdb to the 5' RACE reads, yields one record per CDR3 protein. The table includes about 270,000 distinct CDR3 sequences, 15% to 20% detected once. Sequencing was carried out using PBMCs or a T cell subset sorted from them (not recorded which). The source of these receptors is a man aged 18 to 30 who had mild COVID-19 (a few samples of this study predate the infection). Cell type and time point are not known. The CDR3 runs from the conserved cysteine through the conserved F or W. D genes are given only for firm matches. Rows may omit the clone size; those that give it use once, few, many or a size class.

size: -; V: TRBV5-1; J: TRBJ2-7; length: 15; D: -; DNA: TGCGCCAGCAGCTTGATGCTAGGCTTAGACTACGAGCAGTACTTC; CDR3: CASSLMLGLDYEQYF
size: once; V: TRBV6-5; J: TRBJ2-2; length: 14; D: -; DNA: TGTGCCAGCGGGATCTCGGGGCACACCGGGGAGCTGTTTTTT; CDR3: CASGISGHTGELFF
size: -; V: TRBV28; J: TRBJ1-1; length: 14; D: -; DNA: TGTGCCAGCAGTTTGACAGCCCATCGGGAAAGAGCTTTCTTT; CDR3: CASSLTAHRERAFF
size: many; V: TRBV7-3; J: TRBJ2-2; length: 16; D: -; DNA: TGTGCCAGCAGCTTAAGGGCAGGGACGAACACCGGGGAGCTGTTTTTT; CDR3: CASSLRAGTNTGELFF
size: -; V: TRBV29-1; J: TRBJ2-5; length: 14; D: TRBD1; DNA: TGCAGCGTTGAACGGGGACAGTACCAAGAGACCCAGTACTTC; CDR3: CSVERGQYQETQYF
size: few; V: TRBV2; J: TRBJ2-1; length: 15; D: TRBD2; DNA: TGTGCCAGCAAGGTAGCGGGCACCTCCTACAATGAGCAGTTCTTC; CDR3: CASKVAGTSYNEQFF
size: -; V: TRBV5-1; J: TRBJ2-3; length: 13; D: -; DNA: TGCGCCAGCTATGTGGGTGTCGCAGATACGCAGTATTTT; CDR3: CASYVGVADTQYF
size: many; V: TRBV4-2; J: TRBJ2-5; length: 13; D: -; DNA: TGTGCCAGCAGCCAAGATCCGAGGGAGACCCAGTACTTC; CDR3: CASSQDPRETQYF
size: -; V: TRBV5-1; J: TRBJ1-2; length: 12; D: -; DNA: TGCGCCAGCAGCCCCAGGGAAGGTGGCTACACCTTC; CDR3: CASSPREGGYTF
size: few; V: TRBV11-2; J: TRBJ2-7; length: 13; D: -; DNA: TGTGCCAGCATTAGGGACAACTCCTACGAGCAGTACTTC; CDR3: CASIRDNSYEQYF
size: few; V: TRBV12-5; J: TRBJ2-7; length: 16; D: -; DNA: TGTGCTAGTGGTCCGAAGGGCAGCCGGAGCTCCTACGAGCAGTACTTC; CDR3: CASGPKGSRSSYEQYF
size: few; V: TRBV20-1; J: TRBJ2-3; length: 14; D: TRBD1; DNA: TGCAGTGCCGGAGGACAGGGGGAGACAGATACGCAGTATTTT; CDR3: CSAGGQGETDTQYF
size: -; V: TRBV30; J: TRBJ1-5; length: 13; D: -; DNA: TGTGCCTGGAGTGCTGGGGGCAATCAGCCCCAGCATTTT; CDR3: CAWSAGGNQPQHF
size: -; V: TRBV6-6; J: TRBJ2-7; length: 13; D: -; DNA: TGTGCCAGCAGTATACTGGTACAGTTCGAGCAGTACTTC; CDR3: CASSILVQFEQYF
size: few; V: TRBV20-1; J: TRBJ1-1; length: 11; D: -; DNA: TGCGCGAAACTGGGGGGTACTGAAGCTTTCTTT; CDR3: CAKLGGTEAFF
size: -; V: TRBV15; J: TRBJ1-1; length: 13; D: -; DNA: TGTGCCACCAGCAGTGGACGGAACACTGAAGCTTTCTTT; CDR3: CATSSGRNTEAFF
size: -; V: TRBV29-1; J: TRBJ1-5; length: 12; D: -; DNA: TGCAGCGCCCAGGACCCTAATCAGCCCCAGCATTTT; CDR3: CSAQDPNQPQHF
size: -; V: TRBV25-1; J: TRBJ2-5; length: 13; D: -; DNA: TGTGCCAGCAGTGAGCTAGCCGTGGAGACCCAGTACTTC; CDR3: CASSELAVETQYF
size: many; V: TRBV7-9; J: TRBJ1-1; length: 15; D: -; DNA: TGTGCCAGCAGGGGGGGGCGGCAGTTGAACACTGAAGCTTTCTTT; CDR3: CASRGGRQLNTEAFF
size: -; V: TRBV7-9; J: TRBJ2-7; length: 14; D: TRBD2; DNA: TGTGCCAGCAGCTCGCTAGCGGCCCCGGGAGAGCAGTACTTC; CDR3: CASSSLAAPGEQYF
size: -; V: TRBV18; J: TRBJ2-7; length: 13; D: -; DNA: TGTGCCAGCTCACCGGACGAGTCCTACGAGCAGTACTTC; CDR3: CASSPDESYEQYF
size: few; V: TRBV7-9; J: TRBJ1-6; length: 14; D: TRBD1; DNA: TGTGCCAGCAGCTCACAGGGGGTGAATTCACCCCTCCACTTT; CDR3: CASSSQGVNSPLHF
size: -; V: TRBV11-2; J: TRBJ1-2; length: 13; D: -; DNA: TGTGCCAGCAGCTTAGCGGGGACCTATGGCTACAACTTC; CDR3: CASSLAGTYGYNF
size: few; V: TRBV7-6; J: TRBJ1-4; length: 14; D: -; DNA: TGTGCCAGCAGCCCTGACAGAGTTAATGAAAAACTGTTTTTT; CDR3: CASSPDRVNEKLFF
size: few; V: TRBV6-1; J: TRBJ1-6; length: 15; D: TRBD1; DNA: TGTGCCAGCAGTGCCCGACAGGGTTGGGATTCACCCCTCCACTTT; CDR3: CASSARQGWDSPLHF
size: -; V: TRBV5-1; J: TRBJ2-5; length: 14; D: -; DNA: TGCGCCAGCCAGATCGGGGGTGAGGCGGAGACCCAGTACTTC; CDR3: CASQIGGEAETQYF
size: -; V: TRBV6-1; J: TRBJ1-2; length: 15; D: TRBD1; DNA: TGTGCCAGCAGTGAAGTTGGGACAGCCAAGGAGGGCTACACCTTC; CDR3: CASSEVGTAKEGYTF
size: few; V: TRBV6-5; J: TRBJ1-1; length: 12; D: -; DNA: TGTGCCAGCAGTGGACAGTACACTGAAGCTTTCTTT; CDR3: CASSGQYTEAFF
size: few; V: TRBV7-9; J: TRBJ2-1; length: 15; D: -; DNA: TGTGCCAGCAGACAGACCGGGCCAGGGGTAGGAGAGCAGTTCTTC; CDR3: CASRQTGPGVGEQFF
size: -; V: TRBV4-3; J: TRBJ2-5; length: 16; D: -; DNA: TGCGCCAGCAGCCAAGATTTCCAGGGCGGTGGGGAGACCCAGTACTTC; CDR3: CASSQDFQGGGETQYF
size: -; V: TRBV5-1; J: TRBJ1-1; length: 15; D: -; DNA: TGCGCCAGCAGCTATGGGGCAGGGGTGGGCACTGAAGCTTTCTTT; CDR3: CASSYGAGVGTEAFF
size: -; V: TRBV4-3; J: TRBJ1-2; length: 14; D: -; DNA: TGCGCCAGCAGCCGAAGCTTTGAGGACTATGGCTACACCTTC; CDR3: CASSRSFEDYGYTF
size: -; V: TRBV6-2/TRBV6-3; J: TRBJ1-2; length: 14; D: -; DNA: TGTGCCAGCAGTGCCCCTTCAGTGGGAAATGGCTACACCTTC; CDR3: CASSAPSVGNGYTF
size: -; V: TRBV7-2; J: TRBJ2-2; length: 14; D: TRBD2; DNA: TGTGCCGCAGGTTTGGTAGCGGGGGCCGGGGAGCTGTTTTTT; CDR3: CAAGLVAGAGELFF
size: few; V: TRBV6-5; J: TRBJ2-1; length: 14; D: TRBD2; DNA: TGTGCCAGCAGGGGACTAGCGGGGGGCCTCGAGCAGTTCTTC; CDR3: CASRGLAGGLEQFF
size: few; V: TRBV7-8; J: TRBJ2-3; length: 18; D: TRBD2; DNA: TGTGCCAGCAGCTTACAGCGGGGGGGGACAGCTAGCACAGATACGCAGTATTTT; CDR3: CASSLQRGGTASTDTQYF
size: -; V: TRBV7-2; J: TRBJ2-7; length: 14; D: TRBD1; DNA: TGTGCCAGCAACTTGGGACAGGGAGGAGGCGAGCAGTACTTC; CDR3: CASNLGQGGGEQYF
size: -; V: TRBV7-9; J: TRBJ2-5; length: 14; D: -; DNA: TGTGCCAGCAGCAACGCTGGACAGAAAGAGACCCAGTACTTC; CDR3: CASSNAGQKETQYF
size: -; V: TRBV6-2/TRBV6-3; J: TRBJ2-5; length: 14; D: TRBD1; DNA: TGTGCCAGCAGCCTTCGACAGGGTTTGGAGACCCAGTACTTC; CDR3: CASSLRQGLETQYF
size: -; V: TRBV12-3/TRBV12-4; J: TRBJ2-2; length: 16; D: TRBD1; DNA: TGTGCCAGCAAGGTTCGACAGGGCGTGTACACCGGGGAGCTGTTTTTT; CDR3: CASKVRQGVYTGELFF
size: -; V: TRBV12-3/TRBV12-4; J: TRBJ1-6; length: 13; D: TRBD1; DNA: TGTGCCAGCAGCGGGACAGCCAATTCACCCCTCCACTTT; CDR3: CASSGTANSPLHF
size: few; V: TRBV12-3/TRBV12-4; J: TRBJ2-5; length: 12; D: -; DNA: TGTGCCAGCAGTTTACCCGGACAGACCCAGTACTTC; CDR3: CASSLPGQTQYF
size: -; V: TRBV7-2; J: TRBJ2-2; length: 15; D: -; DNA: TGTGCCAGCAGCGATGGGGGGCGTGGCACCGGGGAGCTGTTTTTT; CDR3: CASSDGGRGTGELFF
size: many; V: TRBV5-6; J: TRBJ2-3; length: 16; D: TRBD1; DNA: TGTGCCAGCAGCCTTCTGACAGGGGCACTGGGAGATACGCAGTATTTT; CDR3: CASSLLTGALGDTQYF
size: few; V: TRBV7-9; J: TRBJ2-1; length: 14; D: TRBD2; DNA: TGTGCCAGCAGAGATCATCGGGGGGACAATGAGCAGTTCTTC; CDR3: CASRDHRGDNEQFF